Sequencing of this T cell receptor beta chain was carried out in a study of CD4 T cells in relation to SARS-CoV-2 and coronaviruses. Study at large: Of the patients, 7 to 9 were male, a few female, two Hispanic.

In the case of this clone: Its specificity is unknown.

Measured with immunoSEQ multiplex PCR; TCRdb has only the in-frame clones, and not every one. The sample shows approximately 39,000 clones, more than 60% of them seen only once. More than 8.5 x 10^4 naive or memory CD4+ cells were cultured with CEF peptides for roughly 10 days. After removal of 3 bases from V and 6 bases from J, the junction contained 9 bases not matched to a gene. CDR3 length: 16 residues. From germline, CDR1 is MNHEY and CDR2 SMNVEV (reference sequence). The chain employs TRBV27 and TRBJ1-5, with 9 bases that match TRBD1. Sequenced: memory CD4+ T cells from PBMCs, cultured in vitro. This sequence was found in an adult with COVID-19. The CDR3 protein is CASSLMGQGFGQPQHF. The CDR3 region has the DNA TGTGCCAGCAGTTTGATGGGACAGGGCTTCGGTCAGCCCCAGCATTTT.